A selection of T cell receptor beta chains follows, all from one sample in a study of T cell responses to AZD1222 COVID-19 vaccine. Method: immunoSEQ multiplex PCR; TCRdb's copy keeps in-frame clones and lacks some. This sample carries over 90,000 clones, 70% to 90% of them seen once, and the ten largest clones take approximately 5%. Sequenced material: peripheral blood, taken on day 0 of AZD1222 vaccination. These receptors all come from an adult in good health. CDR3s leave out the opening cysteine and the closing phenylalanine or tryptophan. Not every row has a clone size; where given, it reads once, few, many or a size class.

>TRBV12-3/TRBV12-4|.
ASSLEGDNGLF
>TRBV11-1|.
ASSSDRSKTEAF
>TRBV7-2|.
ASRQNRQGRLGTGELF
>TRBV5-3|.
ARSEEVKTNTGELF
>TRBV19|.
ASSIVGTGYNEQF
>TRBV6-2/TRBV6-3|.
ASSNPGGEQY
>TRBV7-3|.
ASSSGTSGSTGELF
>TRBV29-1|.
SVIPRGTEAF
>TRBV10-3|.
ASWGTGNTEAF
>TRBV7-8|.
ASSLDRVGYEQY
>TRBV2|.
ASSVGTGPYNEQF
>TRBV4-3|.
ASSPQAGHTIY
>TRBV14|few
ASSHDRSDYEQY
>TRBV21-1|.
ASSGQPQQGARGEQF
>TRBV6-5|.
ASRAGQENEKLF
>TRBV6-5|few
ASTQGQGLNQPQH
>TRBV2|.
ASTKVRGPRNTIY
>TRBV12-5|.
ASGSATYGYT
>TRBV27|.
ASSFPPGNTIY
>TRBV4-3|.
ASSKVAGVETQY
>TRBV5-6|few
ASSLQGGTEAF
>TRBV29-1|.
SVRTGMNTEAF
>TRBV28|.
ASSPRGEGYTGELF
>TRBV27|.
ASSPGGYNSPLH
>TRBV5-1|.
ASSSGQSNEKLF
>TRBV11-2|.
ASSPLRGPSYNEQF
>TRBV7-2|few
ASSLDRKNTEAF
>TRBV4-1|.
ASSQDAGPQVYEQY